This record covers a single T cell receptor beta chain. What it binds is unknown. The CDR3 is 13 residues long. From germline, CDR1 is SNHLY and CDR2 FYNNEI. V shed 2 bases and J shed 7 bases, with 8 bases lying between them. CD4+ cell separation produced CD45RA+ naive and CD45RA-negative memory subsets. The assay ran at deep level. Assay used: immunoSEQ multiplex PCR; TCRdb lists only in-frame clones, some missing. The sample yields under 200,000 clones, approximately 92% seen once. This specimen comes from a study of shared clonotypes between healthy human individuals. Findings and caveats of the study: Sampling covered blood only; tissue repertoires likely differ. Larger estimated richness was generally recorded for naive subsets relative to memory subsets.

The source of this sequence is a woman in her thirties in good health. Sequencing was done on a sample of naive CD4+ T cells sorted from blood. As to subset: CD45RA+ positively selected. The gene calls are TRBV2 and TRBJ2-2; D remains unclear. DNA for the CDR3: TGTGCCAGCAGTGAATGGGTGGTCGGGGAGCTGTTTTTT. Translation gives CASSEWVVGELFF.